Listed below are T cell receptor beta chains from one sample, sequenced in a study of Ad26.COV2.S vaccination and SARS-CoV-2 variants. The assay was immunoSEQ multiplex PCR, and TCRdb's table has in-frame clones only and misses some. The sample contains under 400,000 clones, 80% to 90% of which appear only once. The specimen was peripheral blood, collected in a trial of Ad26.COV2.S vaccine versus placebo. Receptors originate from a person between 18 and 65 years old who received the Ad26.COV2.S COVID-19 vaccine or a placebo. The CDR3 runs from the conserved cysteine through the conserved F or W. D genes are given only for firm matches. The size field is filled for only some rows; it gives once, few, many or a size class.

TGTGCCAGCAGCCAAGGGGTAGCGGGGGGGAAATACGAGCAGTACTTC CASSQGVAGGKYEQYF TRBD2 TRBJ2-7 TRBV3-1/TRBV3-2 NA 16
TGTGCCAGCAGCTTAGAAAGGTGGTCCTACAATGAGCAGTTCTTC CASSLERWSYNEQFF NA TRBJ2-1 TRBV11-2 NA 15
TGTGCCACCAGCAGGGCCAGACAGTCCCTGGGCTATGGCTACACCTTC CATSRARQSLGYGYTF NA TRBJ1-2 TRBV15 NA 16
TGTGCCAGCAGTGACAGCGGGGGGGCCGCAGATACGCAGTATTTT CASSDSGGAADTQYF TRBD2 TRBJ2-3 TRBV6-4 NA 15
TGCAGCCCCCGGCCTGTTGGTACTGAAGCTTTCTTT CSPRPVGTEAFF NA TRBJ1-1 TRBV29-1 NA 12
TGTGCCAGCAGCGTAGATGGGGGACAGTTTTACGAGCAGTACTTC CASSVDGGQFYEQYF TRBD1 TRBJ2-7 TRBV9 few 15
TGCGCCAGCAGCCAAGACCGGGGAGGGGCTGAAGCTTTCTTT CASSQDRGGAEAFF NA TRBJ1-1 TRBV4-1 NA 14
TGTGCCAGCAGTTACGTCCAGGGGGGCTACACCTTC CASSYVQGGYTF NA TRBJ1-2 TRBV6-5 NA 12
TGCGCCAGCAGCGGGGGCAGGGTGGACGAGCAGTACTTC CASSGGRVDEQYF NA TRBJ2-7 TRBV5-1 NA 13
TGTGCCAGCAGTACCAGGGGCGATGAGCAGTTCTTC CASSTRGDEQFF NA TRBJ2-1 TRBV27 once 12
TGTGCCAGCTCGGTGAGGTCAGGGGAACTAGGAGAGCAGTTCTTC CASSVRSGELGEQFF NA TRBJ2-1 TRBV18 once 15
TGTGCCAGCAGCTTCACCACAGATACGCAGTATTTT CASSFTTDTQYF NA TRBJ2-3 TRBV3-1/TRBV3-2 NA 12
TGTGCCAGCTCACAACTCCCGGGCTCCTACAATGAGCAGTTCTTC CASSQLPGSYNEQFF NA TRBJ2-1 TRBV18 NA 15
TGTGCCAGCAGTCCCCGGGACAAGAGTGAAGCTTTCTTT CASSPRDKSEAFF NA TRBJ1-1 TRBV12-3/TRBV12-4 NA 13
TGTGCCAGCAGTGGGACAGACAAGCGATTTGGGACCGGGGAGCTGTTTTTT CASSGTDKRFGTGELFF NA TRBJ2-2 TRBV6-1 NA 17
TGTGCCAGCAGTGAGGTAGGGTATGGCGAGCAGTACTTC CASSEVGYGEQYF NA TRBJ2-7 TRBV6-1 NA 13
TGTGCCTGGAGTGTAACAGGGGCCTTCTCGGGCACTGAAGCTTTCTTT CAWSVTGAFSGTEAFF TRBD1 TRBJ1-1 TRBV30 NA 16
TGTGCCAGCAGTTACTCGACAGGGGCATGGTCCTACGAGCAGTACTTC CASSYSTGAWSYEQYF TRBD1 TRBJ2-7 TRBV6-6 few 16
TGTGCCTGGAGTGTAACCGGGGGTCAGCCCCAGCATTTT CAWSVTGGQPQHF NA TRBJ1-5 TRBV30 NA 13
TGTGCCAGTGCCTGGGGACAGGGGCCTAATGAAAAACTGTTTTTT CASAWGQGPNEKLFF TRBD1 TRBJ1-4 TRBV19 NA 15
TGTGCCAGCAGTTTAGTGGCGGCTCGCAATCAGCCCCAGCATTTT CASSLVAARNQPQHF NA TRBJ1-5 TRBV27 NA 15
TGCAGTGCTCCAACTTATGGCTACACCTTC CSAPTYGYTF NA TRBJ1-2 TRBV20-1 NA 10
TGTGCCAGCAGTTACCGGACTGGTTCTGGGGCCAACGTCCTGACTTTC CASSYRTGSGANVLTF NA TRBJ2-6 TRBV6-2/TRBV6-3 NA 16
TGTGCCAGCAGCCTCAGACTAGCGGGGGGCTACGAGCAGTACTTC CASSLRLAGGYEQYF TRBD2 TRBJ2-7 TRBV5-5 once 15
TGCAGCGTTGTGACACTTACCTACGAGCAGTACTTC CSVVTLTYEQYF NA TRBJ2-7 TRBV29-1 NA 12
TGTGCCAGCAGTGAAGGGACAGGGGACGGCTACACCTTC CASSEGTGDGYTF TRBD1 TRBJ1-2 TRBV6-1 NA 13
TGTGCCAGCTCGCCCGGGACAGGGGACTACGAGCAGTACTTC CASSPGTGDYEQYF TRBD1 TRBJ2-7 TRBV18 NA 14
TGCGCCAGCAGCCACGGGACCGTAAACACTGAAGCTTTCTTT CASSHGTVNTEAFF NA TRBJ1-1 TRBV4-1 few 14
TGTGCTAGTGGCCTGACTAGCCGGGGTACAGAGACCCAGTACTTC CASGLTSRGTETQYF TRBD2 TRBJ2-5 TRBV12-5 NA 15
TGTGCCACCGGGACCTACAATGAGCAGTTCTTC CATGTYNEQFF NA TRBJ2-1 TRBV24-1 NA 11
TGCGCCAGCAGCCAAGAATTGGACAATCAGCCCCAGCATTTT CASSQELDNQPQHF NA TRBJ1-5 TRBV4-1 NA 14
TGTGCCAGCAGCTTAGAGGTCTGGGTTGACTATGGCTACACCTTC CASSLEVWVDYGYTF NA TRBJ1-2 TRBV5-5 NA 15
TGTGCCAGCATCCCCGACAGGGGGGTTTACAATGAGCAGTTCTTC CASIPDRGVYNEQFF TRBD1 TRBJ2-1 TRBV2 NA 15
TGCGCCAGCAGCCAAGGGAGTTTACAAGAGACCCAGTACTTC CASSQGSLQETQYF NA TRBJ2-5 TRBV4-1 NA 14
TGCGCCAGCAGCCAGGACGGGGATTATAATGAAAAACTGTTTTTT CASSQDGDYNEKLFF NA TRBJ1-4 TRBV5-1 NA 15
TGTGCCTGGAGTGTAAGGGGAATAGGGCGGGGGGGCAATGAGCAGTTCTTC CAWSVRGIGRGGNEQFF TRBD2 TRBJ2-1 TRBV30 NA 17
TGCGCCAGCAGCCACGGGGGGACCTACAATGAGCAGTTCTTC CASSHGGTYNEQFF TRBD2 TRBJ2-1 TRBV4-3 NA 14
TGTGCCATCAGTGAGATAGTAGGTTCACCCCTCCACTTT CAISEIVGSPLHF NA TRBJ1-6 TRBV10-3 NA 13
TGTGCCAGCAGCCCGTCAGGGGAAGGAGGCGGCTACACCTTC CASSPSGEGGGYTF NA TRBJ1-2 TRBV7-3 NA 14
TGTGCCTGGGGGGGCTTTGGAATTCAGTACTTC CAWGGFGIQYF NA TRBJ2-4 TRBV30 NA 11
TGTGCAAGTCGCTTAGTCAGGGCGGCAGGGGAAGGCAATGAGCAGTTCTTC CASRLVRAAGEGNEQFF NA TRBJ2-1 TRBV12-2 NA 17
TGTGCCAGCAGCGTAGAGGGACAGGGGGCTTCGAGGACTGAAGCTTTCTTT CASSVEGQGASRTEAFF TRBD1 TRBJ1-1 TRBV9 NA 17
TGTGCCTGGAGTTTCAACCCTGGCTACACCTTC CAWSFNPGYTF NA TRBJ1-2 TRBV30 NA 11
TGTGCCAGCAGCCAAGAGACTCTCACTAGCACAGATACGCAGTATTTT CASSQETLTSTDTQYF NA TRBJ2-3 TRBV4-2 NA 16
TGTGCCAGCAGGCTACAGAGGAGCTATGGCTACACCTTC CASRLQRSYGYTF NA TRBJ1-2 TRBV6-5 few 13
TGTGCCAGCAGACCAGGATATAGCAATCAGCCCCAGCATTTT CASRPGYSNQPQHF NA TRBJ1-5 TRBV6-5 NA 14
TGTGCCAGCAAGTATAGCGGGGTTAGTGTTGATACGCAGTATTTT CASKYSGVSVDTQYF TRBD2 TRBJ2-3 TRBV13 few 15
TGTGCCAGCAGCGTAGGAGGTCAGCTGAACACTGAAGCTTTCTTT CASSVGGQLNTEAFF NA TRBJ1-1 TRBV9 NA 15
TGTGCCAGTAGTACTCCGGGACAGGGGGCCTGGACTGAAGCTTTCTTT CASSTPGQGAWTEAFF TRBD1 TRBJ1-1 TRBV19 NA 16
TGTGCCAGCAGTCCCGGGGGGCGGGGAGAGACCCAGTACTTC CASSPGGRGETQYF NA TRBJ2-5 TRBV6-5 NA 14
TGTGCCAGCAGCCCTGGACCAGCGGGGGGGCCCGGGGAGCTGTTTTTT CASSPGPAGGPGELFF TRBD2 TRBJ2-2 TRBV5-4 NA 16
TGTGCCAGCAGCGCTGGACTAGGCTACGAGCAGTACTTC CASSAGLGYEQYF TRBD2 TRBJ2-7 TRBV5-4 once 13
TGTGCCAGCAGCCAAGAGATCTCTCGTTGGGACACTGAAGCTTTCTTT CASSQEISRWDTEAFF NA TRBJ1-1 TRBV3-1/TRBV3-2 NA 16
TGTGCCAGTAGTATAGATCCCCGGACAGGGAATATTAGGCCCCAGCATTTT CASSIDPRTGNIRPQHF TRBD1 TRBJ1-5 TRBV19 NA 17
TGTGCCAGCAGTGACCGAAGGGACAGGGCCTGGGACACTGAAGCTTTCTTT CASSDRRDRAWDTEAFF TRBD1 TRBJ1-1 TRBV2 NA 17
TGTGCCAGCAGCTTCGTGACAGGGGCATCGGCTGAAGCTTTCTTT CASSFVTGASAEAFF TRBD1 TRBJ1-1 TRBV7-2 NA 15